These 22 T cell receptor beta chains originate from one sample sequenced in a study of T cells in Graves' hyperthyroidism and ophthalmopathy. TCR beta CDR3 sequences were amplified from RNA transcripts. HTBI primers drove first-round RT-PCR of the TCR CDR3. TCRdb redid the calling of the multiplex PCR reads with MiXCR, one entry per CDR3 protein. In the table there are 700,000 to 950,000 distinct CDR3 sequences, 30% to 40% of which are singletons. Specimen: blood. All receptors come from a middle-aged woman with Graves' hyperthyroidism.

V is TRBV6-6 and J is TRBJ2-7, with TRBD1 matching over 8 bases. Germline V CDR1 and CDR2: MNHNY, SVGAGI (reference sequence). CDR3 size: 15 residues. After removal of 4 bases from V and 3 bases from J, the junction contained 8 bases not matched to a gene. CDR3 DNA sequence: TGTGCCAGCAGTTTCCCGGGACAGGTTAACTACGAGCAGTACTTC. Translated: CASSFPGQVNYEQYF.

This chain uses TRBV15 with TRBJ1-6; 8 nucleotides line up with TRBD1. Germline V gene data show CDR1 as LNHNV and CDR2 as YYDKDF (reference sequence). With V trimmed by 3 bases and J by 6 bases, 7 bases remained unmatched. This CDR3 region has 16 residues. CDR3 in amino acids: CATSRPGQGSNSPLHF. CDR3 bases: TGTGCCACCAGCAGGCCCGGACAGGGAAGTAATTCACCCCTCCACTTT.

J is TRBJ1-1 and V is TRBV19, with 7 bases lining up with TRBD1. The V segment lost 8 bases and the J segment 5 bases; nucleotides outside the gene matches: 17. The V gene's germline CDR1 is LNHDA and CDR2 SQIVND (reference sequence). This CDR3 has 16 residues. DNA for the CDR3: TGTGCCAGTCTGGCGGCAGGGGGGTCGGGAGGAACTGAAGCTTTCTTT. It translates to CASLAAGGSGGTEAFF.

This clonotype was observed a handful of times. The chain is built from TRBV29-1 and TRBJ2-1, with D perhaps matching TRBD2 (6 bases). The germline V gene encodes CDR1 SQVTM and CDR2 ANQGSEA. Trimming cost V 0 bases and J 1 base, with 13 bases left between them. This CDR3 comprises 16 residues. The chain's CDR3 is CSVEDGDGRSYNEQFF. CDR3 bases: TGCAGCGTTGAAGATGGGGATGGGAGGTCCTACAATGAGCAGTTCTTC.

The V gene is TRBV5-1, the J gene TRBJ1-2; tentatively, D is TRBD1 (5 bases). V was clipped by 4 bases and J by 4 bases, with 17 bases between them. CDR3 length: 15 residues. Germline-derived CDR1 and CDR2 are SGHRS and YFSETQ. Written as DNA, the CDR3 is TGCGCCAGCAGCCAAGATCGGGGGTCGGGCTATGGCTACACCTTC. Protein product: CASSQDRGSGYGYTF. The full variable domain, completed using reference TRBV5-1 and TRBJ1-2, is KAGVTQTPRYLIKTRGQQVTLSCSPISGHRSVSWYQQTPGQGLQFLFEYFSETQRNKGNFPGRFSGRQFSNSRSEMNVSTLELGDSALYLCASSQDRGSGYGYTFGSGTRLTVV.

This chain connects TRBV2 to TRBJ2-4; D remains ambiguous. CDR3 length: 15 amino acids. CDR1 SNHLY and CDR2 FYNNEI come from the germline V gene. V was cut by 2 bases and J by 0 bases, with 8 bases left in between. CDR3 amino acids: CASSETDLAKNIQYF. The CDR3 DNA follows: TGTGCCAGCAGTGAAACCGACTTAGCCAAAAACATTCAGTACTTC.

The J gene is TRBJ1-1, the V gene TRBV6-6; possible D gene TRBD1, 5 bases. Germline CDR1 and CDR2: MNHNY and SVGAGI (reference sequence). Trimming stripped 8 bases from V and 3 bases from J, with 13 bases between. The CDR3 runs 13 residues. The CDR3 loop reads CASAKIRDTEAFF. The CDR3 nucleotides are TGTGCCAGCGCAAAGATCAGGGACACTGAAGCTTTCTTT.

This clonotype was counted at least ten times. The V call is TRBV29-1, the J call TRBJ1-3, with D unresolved. CDR1 SQVTM and CDR2 ANQGSEA come from the germline V gene. This CDR3 contains 12 residues. Between the trimmed V and J ends, which lost 5 bases and 4 bases, there was a span of 9 bases. CDR3 coding DNA: TGCAGCGTTCGAGGCGCGGGAAACACCATATATTTT. Translation gives CSVRGAGNTIYF.

At least ten counts were recorded for this clonotype. The CDR3 region has the DNA TGTGCCAGCAGCATCAGGGGGATGTTAGATCGGGCTGAAGCTTTCTTT. Protein: CASSIRGMLDRAEAFF. The rearrangement uses TRBV7-8 and TRBJ1-1; 7 nucleotides agree with TRBD1. The CDR3 length is 16 residues. With 5 bases clipped from V and 6 bases from J, the junction kept 15 bases outside the gene matches. The germline CDR1 and CDR2 sequences are SGHVS and FQNEAQ.

The chain couples TRBV15 to TRBJ1-6; 8 bases line up with TRBD1. The CDR3 is 16 residues long. With 7 bases clipped from V and 7 bases from J, the junction kept 12 bases outside the gene matches. Per germline, CDR1 LNHNV and CDR2 YYDKDF (reference sequence). This chain's CDR3 is CATKPGQDATNSPLHF. DNA for the CDR3: TGTGCCACCAAACCGGGACAGGACGCTACAAATTCACCCCTCCACTTT.

In its sample, this clonotype was seen a few times. V gene TRBV24-1 combines with J gene TRBJ1-1; 7 positions agree with TRBD1. CDR3 length equals 13 residues. CDR1 is KGHDR and CDR2 is SFDVKD in the germline V gene. The ends lost 7 bases at V and 10 bases at J; junction bases unmatched: 11. The CDR3 bases are TGTGCCACCAGAGCTTCCGACAGGGAAGGAGCTTTCTTT. Protein sequence: CATRASDREGAFF.

This clonotype was observed a handful of times. The chain has TRBV6-5 and TRBJ1-1; no definite D call. Trimming shortened V by 4 bases and J by 9 bases, and 9 bases separated the two germline ends. Germline CDR1 is MNHEY and CDR2 is SVGAGI. The CDR3 is 11 amino acids. The chain's CDR3 is CASSSSRKAFF. The DNA for the CDR3 is TGTGCCAGCAGTTCGTCGCGGAAAGCTTTCTTT.

The V and J genes are TRBV12-3 or TRBV12-4 and TRBJ1-2, with D perhaps matching TRBD1 (5 bases). The V end was cut by 6 bases, the J end by 0 bases, with 20 bases between. This CDR3 has 17 amino acids. In DNA form, the CDR3 reads TGTGCCAGCAGCTTTTTTTTTCGGACAATAGCTAACTATGGCTACACCTTC. It codes for CASSFFFRTIANYGYTF.

This clonotype was recorded at least ten times. V gene TRBV15 combines with J gene TRBJ2-2; D is undetermined. The CDR3 runs 17 residues. CDR1 and CDR2 from the germline V gene are LNHNV and YYDKDF (reference sequence). Trimming shortened V by 0 bases and J by 3 bases, and 14 bases separated the two germline ends. In DNA form, the CDR3 reads TGTGCCACCAGCAGAGATATGGCCTCACTGGACACCGGGGAGCTGTTTTTT. It yields the protein CATSRDMASLDTGELFF.

This clonotype was seen many times. V and J are TRBV6-6 and TRBJ2-7; no clear D gene. The ends were cut back, 6 bases at V and 4 bases at J, with 10 bases in the middle. The CDR3 has 12 residues. The germline CDR1 and CDR2 sequences are MNHNY and SVGAGI (reference sequence). Here the CDR3 DNA reads TGTGCCAGCAGCACCAATCAATACGAGCAGTACTTC. This sequence encodes CASSTNQYEQYF.

The V and J genes are TRBV6-5 and TRBJ1-5; possible D gene TRBD1, 5 bases. V lost 6 bases, J lost 7 bases, and 13 bases lay in between. The germline CDR1 and CDR2 sequences are MNHEY and SVGAGI. The CDR3 totals 13 residues. Here the CDR3 reads CASRMGEGQPQHF. Here the CDR3 DNA reads TGTGCCAGCAGGATGGGGGAAGGGCAGCCCCAGCATTTT.

V usage is TRBV19 and J usage is TRBJ2-6, with 9 positions matching TRBD1. The DNA end is a closer match to TRBJ1-5, so the J assignment may be wrong. Germline V gene data show CDR1 as LNHDA and CDR2 as SQIVND (reference sequence). This CDR3 comprises 15 residues. This CDR3 is CASSIGTGSNQPQHF. The CDR3 region has the DNA TGTGCCAGTAGTATCGGGACAGGGAGTAATCAGCCCCAGCATTTT.

The J gene is TRBJ2-7, the V gene TRBV30; tentatively, D is TRBD2 (5 bases). Germline-derived CDR1 and CDR2 are GTSNPN and SVGIG (reference sequence). The CDR3 sequence is 13 residues long. Deletions cut 7 bases from V and 2 bases from J, with 15 bases between. The CDR3, as DNA: TGTGCCTATCGCAAGACGGGAACCTACGAGCAGTACTTC. Encoded protein: CAYRKTGTYEQYF. The entire variable domain, with the rest obtained from reference TRBV30 and TRBJ2-7, is as follows: SQTIHQWPATLVQPVGSPLSLECTVEGTSNPNLYWYRQAAGRGLQLLFYSVGIGQISSEVPQNLSASRPQDRQFILSSKKLLLSDSGFYLCAYRKTGTYEQYFGPGTRLTVT.

The chain joins TRBV13 to TRBJ2-7, with D possibly being TRBD2 (6 bases). V was shortened by 5 bases and J by 0 bases, with 17 bases between the two germline ends. CDR1 and CDR2 from the germline V gene are PRHDT and FYEKMQ (reference sequence). This CDR3 has 16 residues. The CDR3 coding sequence is TGTGCCAGCAGCCAAACTCGGGACTTAAGCTCCTACGAGCAGTACTTC. It is translated as CASSQTRDLSSYEQYF. Supplemented by reference TRBV13 and TRBJ2-7, the full variable domain reads AAGVIQSPRHLIKEKRETATLKCYPIPRHDTVYWYQQGPGQDPQFLISFYEKMQSDKGSIPDRFSAQQFSDYHSELNMSSLELGDSALYFCASSQTRDLSSYEQYFGPGTRLTVT.

The CDR3 DNA is TGCAGCGCGGAAGGGGGGGGGCTGGACTATGGCTACACCTTC. This codes for CSAEGGGLDYGYTF. This chain links TRBV29-1 with TRBJ1-2; a weak D match, TRBD1 (6 bases). This CDR3 comprises 14 residues. Deletions cut 7 bases from V and 3 bases from J, with 18 bases between. The V gene's germline CDR1 is SQVTM and CDR2 ANQGSEA.

In this sample, this clonotype turned up once. The chain links TRBV10-3 to TRBJ2-2; no reliable D call. CDR3 length: 15 amino acids. The V end was cut by 10 bases, the J end by 0 bases, with 15 bases between. Germline CDR1 is ENHRY and CDR2 is SYGVKD. The CDR3 protein is CASSPSEANTGELFF. DNA of the CDR3: TGTGCCAGCTCACCGTCCGAGGCGAACACCGGGGAGCTGTTTTTT.

A single count supports this clonotype. The V and J genes are TRBV30 and TRBJ1-1; D is undetermined. Per germline, CDR1 GTSNPN and CDR2 SVGIG (reference sequence). Trimming stripped 5 bases from V and 2 bases from J, with 6 bases between. CDR3 size: 11 residues. The CDR3 DNA reads as TGTGCCTGGGACGGAAACACTGAAGCTTTCTTT. It encodes CAWDGNTEAFF.